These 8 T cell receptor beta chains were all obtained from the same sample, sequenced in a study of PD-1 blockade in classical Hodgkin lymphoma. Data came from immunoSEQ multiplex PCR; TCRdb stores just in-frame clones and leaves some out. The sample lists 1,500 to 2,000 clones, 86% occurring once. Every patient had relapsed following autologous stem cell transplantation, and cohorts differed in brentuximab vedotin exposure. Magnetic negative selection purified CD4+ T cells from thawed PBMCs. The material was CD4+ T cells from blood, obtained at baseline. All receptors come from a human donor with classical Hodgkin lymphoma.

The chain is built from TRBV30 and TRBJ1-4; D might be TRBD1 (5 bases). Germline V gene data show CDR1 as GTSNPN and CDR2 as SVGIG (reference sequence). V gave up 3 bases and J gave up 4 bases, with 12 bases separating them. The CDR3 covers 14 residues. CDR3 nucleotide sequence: TGTGCCTGGAGGGCCGGGGGGAGTAATGAAAAACTGTTTTTT. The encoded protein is CAWRAGGSNEKLFF.

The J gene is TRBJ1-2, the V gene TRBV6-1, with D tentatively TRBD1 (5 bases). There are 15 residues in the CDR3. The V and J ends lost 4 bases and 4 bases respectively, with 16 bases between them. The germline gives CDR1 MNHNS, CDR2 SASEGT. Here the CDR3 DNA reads TGTGCCAGCAGTGGGGGGGACTCCCTCGGCTATGGCTACACCTTC. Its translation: CASSGGDSLGYGYTF.

CDR3 sequence (DNA): TGTGCCAGCAGCCTCGGGGCTGAGCAGTACTTC. Translation: CASSLGAEQYF. V gene TRBV7-9 combines with J gene TRBJ2-7; possibly TRBD1 or TRBD2 for D (5 bases each). Deletions cut 5 bases from V and 7 bases from J, with 9 bases between. Germline V gives CDR1 SEHNR, CDR2 FQNEAQ (reference sequence). This CDR3 region has 11 residues.

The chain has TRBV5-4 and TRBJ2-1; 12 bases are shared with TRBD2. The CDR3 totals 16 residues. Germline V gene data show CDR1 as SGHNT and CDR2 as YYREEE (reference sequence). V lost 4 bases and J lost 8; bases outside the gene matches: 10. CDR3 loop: CASSAEWTSGTDEQFF. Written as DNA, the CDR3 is TGTGCCAGCAGCGCCGAATGGACTAGCGGGACAGATGAGCAGTTCTTC.

The CDR3 sequence is CASSARGGHSYNEQFF. The CDR3 nucleotides are TGTGCCAGCAGCGCTCGCGGGGGCCACTCCTACAATGAGCAGTTCTTC. This rearrangement joins TRBV9 to TRBJ2-1, with a possible D match to TRBD2 (7 bases). This CDR3 comprises 16 residues. V was pared by 3 bases and J by 0 bases, with 13 bases between. Germline V gene data show CDR1 as SGDLS and CDR2 as YYNGEE.

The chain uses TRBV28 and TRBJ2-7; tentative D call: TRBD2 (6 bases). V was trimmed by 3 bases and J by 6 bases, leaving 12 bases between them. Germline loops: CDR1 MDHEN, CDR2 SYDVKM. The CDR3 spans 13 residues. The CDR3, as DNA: TGTGCCAGCAGTTTCTGGCTGGGAGGCGAGCAGTACTTC. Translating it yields CASSFWLGGEQYF.

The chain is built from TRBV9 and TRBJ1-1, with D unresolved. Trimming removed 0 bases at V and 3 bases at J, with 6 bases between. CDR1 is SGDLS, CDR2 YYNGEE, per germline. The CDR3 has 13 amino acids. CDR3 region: CASSVGQYTEAFF. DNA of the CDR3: TGTGCCAGCAGCGTAGGGCAGTACACTGAAGCTTTCTTT.

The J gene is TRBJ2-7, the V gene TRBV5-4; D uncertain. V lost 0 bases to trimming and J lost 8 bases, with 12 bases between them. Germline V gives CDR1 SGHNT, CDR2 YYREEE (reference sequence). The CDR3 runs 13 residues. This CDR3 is CASSLAFGSKQYF. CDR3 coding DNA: TGTGCCAGCAGCTTGGCCTTCGGGTCAAAGCAGTACTTC. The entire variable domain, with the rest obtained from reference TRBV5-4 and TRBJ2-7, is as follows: ETGVTQSPTHLIKTRGQQVTLRCSSQSGHNTVSWYQQALGQGPQFIFQYYREEENGRGNFPPRFSGLQFPNYSSELNVNALELDDSALYLCASSLAFGSKQYFGPGTRLTVT.